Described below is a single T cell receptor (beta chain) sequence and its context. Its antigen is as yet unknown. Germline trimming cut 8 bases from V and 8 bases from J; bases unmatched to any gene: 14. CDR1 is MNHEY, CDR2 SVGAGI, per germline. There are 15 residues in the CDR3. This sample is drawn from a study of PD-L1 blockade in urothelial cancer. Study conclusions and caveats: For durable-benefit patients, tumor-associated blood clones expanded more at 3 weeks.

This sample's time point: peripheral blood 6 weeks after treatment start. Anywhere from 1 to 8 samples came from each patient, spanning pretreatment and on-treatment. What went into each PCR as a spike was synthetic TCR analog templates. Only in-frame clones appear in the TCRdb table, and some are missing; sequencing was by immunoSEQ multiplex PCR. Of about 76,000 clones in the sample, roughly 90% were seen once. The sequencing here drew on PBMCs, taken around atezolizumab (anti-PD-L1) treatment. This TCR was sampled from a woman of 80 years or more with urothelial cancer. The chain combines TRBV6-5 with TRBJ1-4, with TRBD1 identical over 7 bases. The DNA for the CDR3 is TGTGCCAGCCGACGGGACAGAGACAGGTCCGAAAAACTGTTTTTT. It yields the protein CASRRDRDRSEKLFF.